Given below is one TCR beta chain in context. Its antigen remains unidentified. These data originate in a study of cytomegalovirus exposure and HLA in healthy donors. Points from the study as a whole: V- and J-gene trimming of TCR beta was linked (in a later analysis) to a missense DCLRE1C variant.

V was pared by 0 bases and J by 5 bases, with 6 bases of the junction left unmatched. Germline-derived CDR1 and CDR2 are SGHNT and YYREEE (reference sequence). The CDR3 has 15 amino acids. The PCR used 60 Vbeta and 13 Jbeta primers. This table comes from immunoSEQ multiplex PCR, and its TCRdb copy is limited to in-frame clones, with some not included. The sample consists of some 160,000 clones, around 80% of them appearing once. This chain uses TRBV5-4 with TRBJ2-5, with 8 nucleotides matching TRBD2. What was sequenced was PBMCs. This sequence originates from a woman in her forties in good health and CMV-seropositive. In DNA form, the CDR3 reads TGTGCCAGCAGCTTGGCGACGGGGGGGCGGGAGACCCAGTACTTC. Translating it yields CASSLATGGRETQYF.